This record covers a single TCR beta chain. Antigen: not known. This sample stems from a study of shared clonotypes between healthy human individuals. Study as a whole: Donors had three CD4 naive, three CD4 memory, two CD8 naive and one CD8 memory plate apiece.

The table came from immunoSEQ multiplex PCR; TCRdb's copy has only in-frame clones and leaves some out. This table has 2.3 million or so clones, 80% to 95% appearing once. CDR3 length: 16 amino acids. Germline assignment: CDR1 SGHRS and CDR2 YFSETQ. Trimming took 0 bases from V and 0 from J, leaving 10 bases between them. Overall study results and limits: Non-shared clonotypes showed lower generation probabilities than clonotypes common to all four donors.

Sequenced input: naive CD4+ T cells from PBMCs. Subset reported: CD45RA+ positively selected. The chain is built from TRBV5-1 and TRBJ1-5; D is unresolved. The clonotype comes from a man between 18 and 35 years old in good health. Some clones in this sample may be carry-over from other donors' samples. This CDR3 is CASSLGDGDSNQPQHF. The CDR3 nucleotides read TGCGCCAGCAGCTTGGGGGATGGGGATAGCAATCAGCCCCAGCATTTT.